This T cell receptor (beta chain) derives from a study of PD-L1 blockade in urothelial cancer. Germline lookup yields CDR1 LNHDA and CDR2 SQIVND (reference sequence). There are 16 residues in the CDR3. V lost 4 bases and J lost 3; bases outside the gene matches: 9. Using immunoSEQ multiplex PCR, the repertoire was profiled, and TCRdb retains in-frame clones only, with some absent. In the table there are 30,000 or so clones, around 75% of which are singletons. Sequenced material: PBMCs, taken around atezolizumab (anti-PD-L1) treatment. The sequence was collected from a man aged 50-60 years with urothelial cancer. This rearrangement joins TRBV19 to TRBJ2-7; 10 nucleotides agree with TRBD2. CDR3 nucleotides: TGTGCCAGTAGTACGTCTTTAGCGGGAGGTGACTACGAGCAGTACTTC. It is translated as CASSTSLAGGDYEQYF.